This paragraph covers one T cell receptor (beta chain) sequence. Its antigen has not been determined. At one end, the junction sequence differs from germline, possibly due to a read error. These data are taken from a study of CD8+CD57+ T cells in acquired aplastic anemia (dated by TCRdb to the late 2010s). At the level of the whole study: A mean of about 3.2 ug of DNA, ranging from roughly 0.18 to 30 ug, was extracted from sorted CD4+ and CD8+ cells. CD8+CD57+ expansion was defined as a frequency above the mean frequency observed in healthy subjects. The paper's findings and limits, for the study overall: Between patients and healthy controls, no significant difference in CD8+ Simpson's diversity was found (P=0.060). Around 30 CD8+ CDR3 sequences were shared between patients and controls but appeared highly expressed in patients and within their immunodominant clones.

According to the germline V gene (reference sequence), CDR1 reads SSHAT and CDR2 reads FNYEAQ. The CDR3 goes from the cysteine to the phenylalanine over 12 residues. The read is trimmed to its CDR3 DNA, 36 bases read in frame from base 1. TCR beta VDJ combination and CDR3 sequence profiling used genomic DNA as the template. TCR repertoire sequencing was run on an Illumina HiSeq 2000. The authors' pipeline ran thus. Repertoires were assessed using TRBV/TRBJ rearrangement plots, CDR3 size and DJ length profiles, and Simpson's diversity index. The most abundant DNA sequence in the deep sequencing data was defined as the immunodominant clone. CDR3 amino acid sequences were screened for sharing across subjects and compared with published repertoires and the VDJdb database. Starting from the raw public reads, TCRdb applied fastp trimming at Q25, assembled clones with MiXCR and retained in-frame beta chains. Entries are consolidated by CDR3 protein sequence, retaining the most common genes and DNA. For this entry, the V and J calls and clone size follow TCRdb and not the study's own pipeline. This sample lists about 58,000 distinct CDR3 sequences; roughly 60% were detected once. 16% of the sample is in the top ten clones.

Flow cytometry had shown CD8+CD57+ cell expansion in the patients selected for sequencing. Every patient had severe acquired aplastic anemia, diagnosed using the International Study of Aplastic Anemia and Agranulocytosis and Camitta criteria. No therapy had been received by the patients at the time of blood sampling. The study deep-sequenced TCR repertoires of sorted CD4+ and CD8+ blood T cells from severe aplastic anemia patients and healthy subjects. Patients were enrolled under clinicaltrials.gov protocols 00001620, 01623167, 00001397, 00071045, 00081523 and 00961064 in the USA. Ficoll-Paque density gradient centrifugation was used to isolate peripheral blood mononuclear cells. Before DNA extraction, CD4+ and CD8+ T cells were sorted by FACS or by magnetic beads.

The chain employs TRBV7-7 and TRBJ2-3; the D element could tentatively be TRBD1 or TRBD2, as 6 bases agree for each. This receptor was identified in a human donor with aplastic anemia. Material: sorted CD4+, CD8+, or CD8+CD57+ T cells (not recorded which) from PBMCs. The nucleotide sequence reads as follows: TGTGCCAGCAGCCAAACGGGGGACACGCAGGATTTT. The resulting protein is CASSQTGDTQDF.